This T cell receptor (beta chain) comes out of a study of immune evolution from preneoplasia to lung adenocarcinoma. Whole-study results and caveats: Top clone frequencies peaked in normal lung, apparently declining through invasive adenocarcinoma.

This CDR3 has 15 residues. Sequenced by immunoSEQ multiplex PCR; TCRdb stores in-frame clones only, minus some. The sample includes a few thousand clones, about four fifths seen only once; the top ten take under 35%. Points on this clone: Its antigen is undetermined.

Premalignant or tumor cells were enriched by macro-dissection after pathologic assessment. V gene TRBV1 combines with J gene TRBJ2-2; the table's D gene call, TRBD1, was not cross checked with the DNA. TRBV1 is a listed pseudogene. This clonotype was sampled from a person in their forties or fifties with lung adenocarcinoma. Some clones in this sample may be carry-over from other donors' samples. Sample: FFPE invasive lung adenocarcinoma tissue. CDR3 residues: CTSSQGRVNAGELFF. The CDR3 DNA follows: TGCACCAGCAGCCAGGGCAGGGTCAATGCCGGGGAGCTGTTTTTT.